This is a list of T cell receptor beta chains from one sample in a study of identical twins. TCRdb re-called the 5' RACE reads with MiXCR, one entry per CDR3 protein. This sample carries 200,000 to 250,000 distinct CDR3 sequences, 6.5% to 8.5% of them seen once, and the ten largest clones take roughly 2%. The same specimen was also included in a second study, on yellow fever vaccine responses in identical twins.

The sequenced sample consisted of memory (CD45RO+) T cells sorted from blood. Receptors originate from a woman aged 18-35 years in good health. The CDR3 runs from the conserved cysteine through the conserved F or W. The D gene is left open where the match is weak. Expanded clones get a size class; other rows say once, few or many, or leave the size out.

TRBV27	TRBD2	many	TRBJ2-7	CASSDRGGDSYEQYF	TGTGCCAGCTCAGATCGGGGGGGGGACTCCTACGAGCAGTACTTC
TRBV9	-	few	TRBJ1-2	CASSAGGDYGYTF	TGTGCCAGCAGCGCCGGGGGGGACTATGGCTACACCTTC
TRBV5-1	TRBD1	-	TRBJ2-1	CASSPGQGARNEQFF	TGCGCCAGCAGCCCTGGACAGGGCGCACGGAATGAGCAGTTCTTC
TRBV5-1	TRBD2	few	TRBJ2-5	CASSLGLAGALQETQYF	TGCGCCAGCAGCTTGGGACTAGCGGGGGCCCTCCAAGAGACCCAGTACTTC
TRBV5-6	-	-	TRBJ2-6	CASSLFRGAGANVLTF	TGTGCCAGCAGCTTGTTCCGGGGAGCTGGGGCCAACGTCCTGACTTTC
TRBV14	-	-	TRBJ2-5	CASSQIRAGGQETQYF	TGTGCCAGCAGCCAGATCAGGGCAGGGGGGCAAGAGACCCAGTACTTC
TRBV28	TRBD1	many	TRBJ2-1	CASSPGQAHNEQFF	TGTGCCAGCTCACCGGGACAGGCCCACAATGAGCAGTTCTTC
TRBV7-2	TRBD2	-	TRBJ2-1	CASSSGGGLRDEQFF	TGTGCCAGCAGCTCCGGGGGGGGGTTAAGAGATGAGCAGTTCTTC
TRBV24-1	TRBD1	-	TRBJ2-1	CATSHAGTGGDEQFF	TGTGCCACCAGTCACGCCGGGACAGGGGGGGATGAGCAGTTCTTC
TRBV6-2/TRBV6-3	TRBD1	-	TRBJ2-7	CASQRGGFYEQYF	TGTGCCAGCCAAAGAGGGGGCTTCTACGAGCAGTACTTC
TRBV5-1	-	many	TRBJ2-7	CASSPGMGSYEQYF	TGCGCCAGCAGCCCCGGGATGGGGTCCTACGAGCAGTACTTC
TRBV27	-	many	TRBJ2-3	CASRPTVVTTQYF	TGTGCCAGCAGGCCTACGGTGGTAACTACGCAGTATTTT
TRBV3-1	TRBD2	-	TRBJ2-1	CASSHLAGFNEQFF	TGTGCCAGCAGCCACCTAGCGGGTTTCAATGAGCAGTTCTTC
TRBV12-3/TRBV12-4	TRBD1	many	TRBJ2-7	CASSGDRGYEQYF	TGTGCCAGCAGTGGGGACAGGGGATACGAGCAGTACTTC
TRBV5-1	TRBD2	-	TRBJ2-3	CASSLAGGGATDTQYF	TGCGCCAGCAGCTTGGCTGGCGGGGGGGCGACAGATACGCAGTATTTT
TRBV2	-	-	TRBJ2-3	CASAQQGKSSDTQYF	TGTGCCAGCGCCCAACAGGGAAAGTCATCAGATACGCAGTATTTT
TRBV28	TRBD2	many	TRBJ2-1	CASSPSLAGVNEQFF	TGTGCCAGCAGTCCCTCCCTAGCGGGGGTGAATGAGCAGTTCTTC
TRBV9	-	-	TRBJ2-1	CASEFIGQGSYNEQFF	TGTGCCAGCGAGTTTATTGGGCAGGGGTCCTACAATGAGCAGTTCTTC
TRBV10-3	-	-	TRBJ2-7	CAISEFGGSSYEQYF	TGTGCCATCAGTGAGTTCGGGGGAAGCTCCTACGAGCAGTACTTC
TRBV12-3/TRBV12-4	-	-	TRBJ2-7	CASTHGGRREQYF	TGTGCCAGCACCCATGGGGGGCGCAGGGAGCAGTACTTC
TRBV6-1	TRBD2	many	TRBJ2-7	CASTEKDGGSEQYF	TGTGCCAGCACCGAGAAGGACGGCGGGAGCGAGCAGTACTTC
TRBV5-1	TRBD2	few	TRBJ2-2	CASSKGLAGSSNTGELVF	TGCGCCAGCAGCAAGGGACTAGCGGGGTCTTCGAACACCGGGGAGCTGGTTTTT
TRBV5-1	-	few	TRBJ2-1	CASSPNTGSKQFF	TGCGCCAGCAGCCCTAATACAGGGTCCAAGCAGTTCTTC
TRBV3-1	-	few	TRBJ1-6	CASSQDSSGDRYNSPLHF	TGTGCCAGCAGCCAAGATTCTTCAGGTGATAGATATAATTCACCCCTCCACTTT
TRBV29-1	-	many	TRBJ2-5	CSVDTLLETQYF	TGCAGCGTTGATACTCTTTTGGAGACCCAGTACTTC
TRBV10-3	TRBD1	many	TRBJ1-5	CAISATGGDQPQHF	TGTGCCATCAGTGCTACAGGGGGAGACCAGCCCCAGCATTTT
TRBV6-5	-	-	TRBJ1-1	CASRYQGADTEAFF	TGTGCCAGCAGATACCAGGGTGCGGACACTGAAGCTTTCTTT
TRBV7-8	-	-	TRBJ2-7	CASSLTWTPTSYEQYF	TGTGCCAGCAGCTTGACCTGGACTCCTACCTCCTACGAGCAGTACTTC
TRBV7-2	TRBD1	many	TRBJ2-7	CASSLAPTGGGLQYF	TGTGCCAGCAGCTTAGCCCCGACAGGGGGCGGATTGCAGTACTTC
TRBV2	-	-	TRBJ2-3	CASRDGLSTDTQYF	TGTGCCAGCAGGGACGGGCTTAGCACAGATACGCAGTATTTT
TRBV11-2	-	-	TRBJ2-4	CASSLGQGIESKNIQYF	TGTGCCAGCAGCTTAGGCCAGGGGATCGAGTCCAAAAACATTCAGTACTTC
TRBV3-1	-	-	TRBJ2-3	CASSQEYRPSTDTQYF	TGTGCCAGCAGCCAAGAATATCGGCCGAGCACAGATACGCAGTATTTT
TRBV27	TRBD2	few	TRBJ2-3	CASSQAGSQADTQYF	TGTGCCAGCAGTCAAGCGGGGTCTCAGGCAGATACGCAGTATTTT
TRBV6-4	TRBD2	-	TRBJ2-5	CASSDSKRGVQETQYF	TGTGCCAGCAGTGACTCCAAGCGGGGGGTCCAAGAGACCCAGTACTTC
TRBV3-1	-	-	TRBJ2-1	CASSQFPSNEQFF	TGTGCCAGCAGCCAATTCCCGAGCAATGAGCAGTTCTTC
TRBV20-1	TRBD1	medium-sized	TRBJ2-3	CSATDRGRSDTQYF	TGCAGTGCTACCGACAGGGGGAGATCAGATACGCAGTATTTT
TRBV20-1	TRBD2	-	TRBJ2-5	CSARWSGGPGQETQYF	TGCAGTGCTAGATGGTCGGGAGGGCCTGGCCAAGAGACCCAGTACTTC
TRBV6-5	-	-	TRBJ1-6	CASSRDNSPLHF	TGTGCCAGCAGCAGGGACAATTCACCCCTCCACTTT
TRBV25-1	-	few	TRBJ1-2	CASNQRAEIINYGYTF	TGTGCCAGCAACCAAAGGGCAGAAATTATTAACTATGGCTACACCTTC
TRBV20-1	TRBD2	-	TRBJ2-1	CSASLAGVFNEQFF	TGCAGTGCTAGTCTAGCGGGAGTATTTAATGAGCAGTTCTTC
TRBV20-1	-	-	TRBJ2-5	CSASATGLQETQYF	TGCAGTGCTAGTGCGACAGGCCTCCAAGAGACCCAGTACTTC
TRBV6-1	-	-	TRBJ2-7	CASSTESYEQYF	TGTGCCAGCAGTACAGAAAGCTACGAGCAGTACTTC
TRBV20-1	-	many	TRBJ2-4	CSARSGGMIQYF	TGCAGTGCTAGATCCGGCGGTATGATTCAGTACTTC
TRBV4-2	-	few	TRBJ1-3	CASSQDRTLRSGNTIYF	TGTGCCAGCAGCCAAGATAGGACACTGCGCTCTGGAAACACCATATATTTT
TRBV5-1	TRBD2	many	TRBJ2-1	CASSSRLAGVGEQFF	TGCGCCAGCAGCTCCCGACTAGCGGGAGTTGGTGAGCAGTTCTTC
TRBV7-8	TRBD1	few	TRBJ1-5	CASSSQGADQPQHF	TGTGCCAGCAGCTCTCAGGGGGCAGACCAGCCCCAGCATTTT
TRBV20-1	TRBD1	-	TRBJ2-7	CSASGWDRGYEQYF	TGCAGTGCTAGTGGGTGGGACAGGGGATACGAGCAGTACTTC
TRBV24-1	TRBD1	many	TRBJ1-5	CATSDPGQGAGQPQHF	TGTGCCACCAGTGATCCCGGACAGGGGGCAGGTCAGCCCCAGCATTTT
TRBV28	TRBD1	-	TRBJ2-7	CASSLPGQDSLTFF	TGTGCCAGCAGTTTACCGGGACAGGACTCCTTAACCTTCTTC
TRBV6-2/TRBV6-3	-	many	TRBJ2-2	CASSATSNTGELFF	TGTGCCAGCAGTGCCACTAGTAACACCGGGGAGCTGTTTTTT
TRBV19	TRBD2	-	TRBJ2-7	CASSGGRGGPPYEQYF	TGTGCCAGTAGTGGAGGGCGGGGGGGGCCCCCCTACGAGCAGTACTTC
TRBV28	-	few	TRBJ2-3	CASSFRQSREDTQYF	TGTGCCAGCAGTTTTCGCCAATCCCGGGAAGATACGCAGTATTTT
TRBV6-5	-	many	TRBJ2-1	CASSYSGLRGVYNEQFF	TGTGCCAGCAGTTACTCGGGCCTCAGGGGGGTGTACAATGAGCAGTTCTTC
TRBV5-6	TRBD1	many	TRBJ2-1	CASSLPGDRGGNEQFF	TGTGCCAGCAGCTTACCAGGGGACAGGGGAGGGAATGAGCAGTTCTTC